These 21 T cell receptor beta chains were all obtained from the same sample, sequenced in a study of cytomegalovirus exposure and HLA in healthy donors. PCR primers comprised 60 Vbeta and 13 Jbeta primers. Data came from immunoSEQ multiplex PCR; TCRdb stores just in-frame clones and leaves some out. The sample has around 94,000 clones; more than 70% are singletons. Material for sequencing was PBMCs. Receptors were obtained from a woman aged 60 to 75 in good health and CMV-seropositive.

The rearrangement uses TRBV5-6 and TRBJ1-1; a possible D gene is TRBD1 (5 bases). The germline V and J ends were trimmed by 0 bases and 4 bases, with 10 bases remaining between them. Looked up from germline, CDR1 is SGHDT and CDR2 is YYEEEE. The CDR3 is 14 amino acids. CDR3: CASSLGLGTTEAFF. The CDR3 bases are TGTGCCAGCAGCTTGGGACTAGGGACCACTGAAGCTTTCTTT.

The rearrangement links TRBV11-2 to TRBJ1-3, with 7 positions matching TRBD1. V dropped 8 bases and J dropped 2; count of bases not matched to a gene: 0. The CDR3 has 12 amino acids. The germline V gene has CDR1 SGHAT and CDR2 FQNNGV. CDR3 nucleotide sequence: TGTGCCAGCGGACAGGCTGGAAACACCATATATTTT. Encoded protein: CASGQAGNTIYF.

This clone has just one count. This sequence joins TRBV4-2 and TRBJ2-5; TRBD2 aligns across 10 bases. The CDR3 runs to 17 residues. Germline V gene data show CDR1 as LGHNA and CDR2 as YNFKEQ. After removal of 4 bases from V and 5 bases from J, the junction contained 13 bases not matched to a gene. The DNA of the CDR3 is TGTGCCAGCAGCCCGATGACAATAGCGGGGGGTGGGGAGACCCAGTACTTC. It encodes CASSPMTIAGGGETQYF.

The chain is built from TRBV6-6 and TRBJ1-2; 8 bases fit TRBD1. Germline V gives CDR1 MNHNY, CDR2 SVGAGI (reference sequence). With 5 bases clipped from V and 8 bases from J, the junction kept 10 bases outside the gene matches. The length of the CDR3 is 14 residues. CDR3 sequence reads: CASSTLDRGGGYTF. CDR3 coding DNA: TGTGCCAGCAGTACCCTTGACAGGGGAGGGGGCTACACCTTC.

The chain has TRBV10-1 and TRBJ2-7; 9 nucleotides line up with TRBD1. Germline assignment: CDR1 WNHNN and CDR2 SYGVQD (reference sequence). V was clipped by 5 bases and J by 2 bases; unmatched bases: 4. The CDR3 length is 14 residues. CDR3 sequence: CASSSGTGPYEQYF. As DNA, the CDR3 is TGCGCCAGCAGTTCCGGGACAGGGCCCTACGAGCAGTACTTC.

The chain couples TRBV27 to TRBJ1-5; D is ambiguous. The CDR3 covers 12 residues. Trimming shortened V by 3 bases and J by 4 bases, and 4 bases separated the two germline ends. Germline lookup yields CDR1 MNHEY and CDR2 SMNVEV (reference sequence). The CDR3 is CASSFLNQPQHF. DNA of the CDR3: TGTGCCAGCAGTTTCCTAAATCAGCCCCAGCATTTT.

This clone was detected once. The V and J genes are TRBV10-3 and TRBJ2-1; 10 nucleotides line up with TRBD2. The length of the CDR3 is 15 residues. V gave up 5 bases and J gave up 9 bases; unmatched junction bases: 10. In germline, CDR1 is ENHRY, CDR2 SYGVKD. CDR3 protein: CAISKGSGRGAEQFF. The CDR3 coding sequence is TGTGCCATCAGTAAGGGGAGCGGGAGGGGGGCTGAGCAGTTCTTC.

V gene TRBV6-1 combines with J gene TRBJ2-5; D possibly corresponds to TRBD2 (5 bases). The DNA end is a closer match to TRBJ2-7, so the J assignment may be wrong. CDR1 and CDR2 (germline): MNHNS, SASEGT. The length of the CDR3 is 12 residues. The CDR3: CASRSGIDEQYF. The DNA for the CDR3 is TGTGCCAGCAGATCGGGGATTGACGAGCAGTACTTC.

This chain joins TRBV5-8 and TRBJ1-2; 7 bases fit TRBD1. The length of the CDR3 is 14 residues. Germline V CDR1 and CDR2: SGHTS, YDEGEE. V lost 4 bases, J lost 9 bases, and 12 bases stayed unmatched. The CDR3 DNA reads as TGTGCCAGCAGCAGTGGACAGGTCCTTAACCGCTACACCTTC. It encodes CASSSGQVLNRYTF.

The rearrangement uses TRBV5-6 and TRBJ2-5, with D uncertain. This CDR3 is built from 13 residues. V dropped 2 bases and J dropped 2 bases, with 7 bases sitting between them. Germline V gene lookup returns CDR1 SGHDT and CDR2 YYEEEE. The CDR3 sequence is CASSLSVQETQYF. CDR3 nucleotide sequence: TGTGCCAGCAGCTTATCGGTTCAAGAGACCCAGTACTTC.

The chain carries TRBV4-2 and TRBJ1-2, with 8 positions matching TRBD1. This CDR3 spans 16 amino acids. The V and J ends lost 0 bases and 3 bases, in that order; junction bases with no gene match: 6. From germline, CDR1 is LGHNA and CDR2 YNFKEQ. The CDR3 sequence is CASSQDGQGIDYGYTF. CDR3 in DNA: TGTGCCAGCAGCCAAGATGGACAGGGCATCGACTATGGCTACACCTTC.

V usage is TRBV30 and J usage is TRBJ2-7; a possible D gene is TRBD1 (6 bases). The CDR3 has 15 amino acids. V was shortened by 2 bases and J by 5 bases, with 19 bases between the two germline ends. CDR1 is GTSNPN, CDR2 SVGIG, per germline (reference sequence). The CDR3: CAWSHRAAFTHEQYF. The CDR3 nucleotides read TGTGCCTGGAGTCACAGGGCCGCCTTCACCCACGAGCAGTACTTC.

The chain recombines TRBV7-9 with TRBJ1-1, with 12 bases that match TRBD1. Unmatched junction bases numbered 13, after V lost 4 bases and J lost 7 bases. Germline V CDR1 and CDR2: SEHNR, FQNEAQ (reference sequence). There are 17 residues in the CDR3. This CDR3 is CASSWGQGAGAVSEAFF. The CDR3 region has the DNA TGTGCCAGCAGCTGGGGACAGGGGGCTGGGGCCGTAAGTGAAGCTTTCTTT. The full variable domain, completed using reference TRBV7-9 and TRBJ1-1, is DTGVSQNPRHKITKRGQNVTFRCDPISEHNRLYWYRQTLGQGPEFLTYFQNEAQLEKSRLLSDRFSAERPKGSFSTLEIQRTEQGDSAMYLCASSWGQGAGAVSEAFFGQGTRLTVV.

This clone was counted a few times. The chain recombines TRBV6-1 with TRBJ2-1; 8 nucleotides line up with TRBD1. Germline V lookup: CDR1 MNHNS, CDR2 SASEGT. CDR3 length: 13 amino acids. V trimming: 7 bases; J trimming: 3 bases; junction bases outside the gene matches: 2. CDR3 in DNA: TGTGCCAGCAAGGACAGGGTCTACAATGAGCAGTTCTTC. Its protein is CASKDRVYNEQFF.

V usage is TRBV7-2 and J usage is TRBJ2-1; 11 bases align to TRBD2. Per the germline V gene, CDR1 is SGHTA and CDR2 is FQGNSA. V lost 5 bases and J lost 5; bases outside the gene matches: 5. The CDR3 totals 15 residues. The CDR3 reads CASSPGLAGHNEQFF. As DNA, the CDR3 is TGTGCCAGCAGCCCCGGACTAGCGGGCCACAATGAGCAGTTCTTC. Filled out from reference TRBV7-2 and TRBJ2-1, the complete variable domain reads GAGVSQSPSNKVTEKGKDVELRCDPISGHTALYWYRQSLGQGLEFLIYFQGNSAPDKSGLPSDRFSAERTGGSVSTLTIQRTQQEDSAVYLCASSPGLAGHNEQFFGPGTRLTVL.

The rearrangement joins TRBV2 to TRBJ1-6; D is possibly TRBD1 (6 bases). The germline V gene has CDR1 SNHLY and CDR2 FYNNEI. The length of the CDR3 is 15 residues. Trimming removed 1 base from V and 10 bases from J, with 14 bases in between. The CDR3 protein is CASSEEGRGISPLHF. The CDR3 coding sequence is TGTGCCAGCAGTGAAGAGGGCAGGGGAATCTCACCCCTCCACTTT.

J is TRBJ1-1 and V is TRBV29-1; 9 bases are a match to TRBD1. V lost 6 bases to trimming and J lost 4 bases; unmatched junction nucleotides: 6. There are 13 residues in the CDR3. Germline CDR1 reads SQVTM; CDR2 reads ANQGSEA. CDR3 loop: CSVASTGGTEAFF. The CDR3 DNA reads TGCAGCGTCGCCTCGACAGGGGGCACTGAAGCTTTCTTT.

This clone was detected a few times. V gene TRBV11-1 combines with J gene TRBJ1-1; tentative D call: TRBD1 (5 bases). From germline, CDR1 is SGHAT and CDR2 FQDESV (reference sequence). Trimming took 5 bases from V and 4 from J, leaving 8 bases between them. The CDR3 runs 12 residues. This chain's CDR3 is CASSPGFTEAFF. In nucleotides, the CDR3 is TGTGCCAGCAGCCCAGGGTTCACTGAAGCTTTCTTT. Looking up the rest from reference TRBV11-1 and TRBJ1-1 gives the full variable domain: EAEVAQSPRYKITEKSQAVAFWCDPISGHATLYWYRQILGQGPELLVQFQDESVVDDSQLPKDRFSAERLKGVDSTLKIQPAELGDSAMYLCASSPGFTEAFFGQGTRLTVV.

CDR3 residues: CASGRTSGANTGELFF. The CDR3 nucleotides read TGTGCCAGTGGACGGACTAGCGGGGCTAACACCGGGGAGCTGTTTTTT. This chain joins TRBV9 and TRBJ2-2; TRBD2 matches at 12 bases. This CDR3 contains 16 residues. Per the germline V gene, CDR1 is SGDLS and CDR2 is YYNGEE. Trimming cost V 8 bases and J 2 bases; bases outside gene matches: 7. The full variable domain, rest sourced from reference TRBV9 and TRBJ2-2, is DSGVTQTPKHLITATGQRVTLRCSPRSGDLSVYWYQQSLDQGLQFLIQYYNGEERAKGNILERFSAQQFPDLHSELNLSSLELGDSALYFCASGRTSGANTGELFFGEGSRLTVL.

The genes are TRBV4-1 and TRBJ2-6; 9 nucleotides match TRBD1. This CDR3 region has 19 residues. Germline CDR1 is MGHRA and CDR2 is YSYEKL. The trim removed 0 bases at V and 3 bases at J, leaving 9 bases unmatched. In DNA, the CDR3 is TGCGCCAGCAGCCAAGATTTTGGGACAGGGACAGGTGGGGCCAACGTCCTGACTTTC. Translation: CASSQDFGTGTGGANVLTF.

The chain combines TRBV5-1 with TRBJ2-3; 8 bases agree with TRBD2. Looked up from germline, CDR1 is SGHRS and CDR2 is YFSETQ. The CDR3 spans 15 residues. The J segment lost 9 bases and the V segment lost 0 bases, leaving 9 bases of the junction unmatched. The CDR3, as DNA: TGCGCCAGCAGCTTGGGGCCGGGAGGGCCAGGAACGCAGTATTTT. This sequence encodes CASSLGPGGPGTQYF.